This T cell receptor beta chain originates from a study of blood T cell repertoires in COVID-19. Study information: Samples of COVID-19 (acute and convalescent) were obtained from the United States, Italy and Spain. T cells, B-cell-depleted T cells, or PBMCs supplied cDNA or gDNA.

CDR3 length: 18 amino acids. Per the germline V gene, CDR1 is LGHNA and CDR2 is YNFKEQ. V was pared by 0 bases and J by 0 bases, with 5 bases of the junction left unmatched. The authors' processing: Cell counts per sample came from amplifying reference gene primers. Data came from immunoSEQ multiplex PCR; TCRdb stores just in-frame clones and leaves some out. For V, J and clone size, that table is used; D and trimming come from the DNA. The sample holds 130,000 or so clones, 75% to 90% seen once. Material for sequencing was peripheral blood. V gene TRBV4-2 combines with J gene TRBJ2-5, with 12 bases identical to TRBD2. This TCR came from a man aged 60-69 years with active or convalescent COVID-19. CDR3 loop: CASSQDGLAGGYQETQYF. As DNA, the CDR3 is TGTGCCAGCAGCCAAGATGGGCTAGCGGGAGGGTACCAAGAGACCCAGTACTTC.